These 6 T cell receptor beta chains were all obtained from the same sample, sequenced in a study of blood T cell repertoires in COVID-19. Some clones are missing from TCRdb's copy, which holds only in-frame ones; the method was immunoSEQ multiplex PCR. The repertoire includes approximately 180,000 clones, 70% to 90% of them detected once, and roughly 21% sits in the top ten. The sequenced sample was peripheral blood. These receptors came from a man between 60 and 75 years old with active or convalescent COVID-19.

V and J are TRBV18 and TRBJ1-1; TRBD1 is a possible D gene (5 bases). This CDR3 is built from 12 residues. Deletions cut 1 base from V and 6 bases from J, with 6 bases between. Germline values: CDR1 KGHSH, CDR2 LQKENI. The DNA of the CDR3 is TGTGCCAGCTCACCACAAGGGGCTGAAGCTTTCTTT. It yields the protein CASSPQGAEAFF.

The table lists this clone with a count of one. This chain uses TRBV9 with TRBJ1-5, with D unclear. V was pared by 0 bases and J by 1 base, with 20 bases between. The germline CDR1 and CDR2 sequences are SGDLS and YYNGEE. The CDR3 sequence is 19 residues long. CDR3: CASSVDPSPWRVSNQPQHF. In nucleotides, the CDR3 is TGTGCCAGCAGCGTAGACCCCTCCCCCTGGAGGGTGAGCAATCAGCCCCAGCATTTT.

The V call is TRBV19, the J call TRBJ1-2; TRBD1 might be the D (5 bases). V was cut by 6 bases and J by 2 bases, with 13 bases left in between. The CDR3 has 14 amino acids. Germline lookup yields CDR1 LNHDA and CDR2 SQIVND (reference sequence). The CDR3 loop is CASSLRGRNYGYTF. The CDR3 DNA is TGTGCCAGTAGCTTAAGGGGTCGCAACTATGGCTACACCTTC.

The chain carries TRBV14 and TRBJ1-1; 8 bases map to TRBD1. V was pared by 0 bases and J by 11 bases, with 5 bases of the junction left unmatched. This CDR3 is built from 13 residues. Germline CDR1 and CDR2: SGHDN and FVKESK. The CDR3 loop reads CASSQDRWTGAFF. The CDR3 nucleotides read TGTGCCAGCAGCCAAGATCGGTGGACAGGGGCTTTCTTT.

The J gene is TRBJ1-1, the V gene TRBV11-1; 8 bases agree with TRBD1. Losses at the gene ends were 8 bases for V and 10 bases for J; bases not matched to a gene: 9. The CDR3 totals 12 residues. Germline-derived CDR1 and CDR2 are SGHAT and FQDESV (reference sequence). As DNA, the CDR3 is TGTGCCAGCTCCCAGGGGGGGACAGGAGCTTTCTTT. Amino acids: CASSQGGTGAFF.

The chain recombines TRBV7-9 with TRBJ2-3; D remains ambiguous. Germline V gene lookup returns CDR1 SEHNR and CDR2 FQNEAQ (reference sequence). This CDR3 comprises 13 residues. The germline V and J ends were trimmed by 3 bases and 3 bases, with 7 bases remaining between them. CDR3 sequence (DNA): TGTGCCAGCAGCTTCTCGTATACAGATACGCAGTATTTT. It codes for CASSFSYTDTQYF.